The next 9 T cell receptor beta chains were all read from a single sample in a study of early stage breast cancer tumors. Assay: immunoSEQ multiplex PCR; the TCRdb copy retains only in-frame clones and omits some. In the table there are about 53,000 clones, around nine tenths of which are singletons. Sample: blood. Receptors were obtained from a person in their 70s with breast cancer.

This clone has a handful of counts. The chain employs TRBV9 and TRBJ1-6; D is possibly TRBD1 (6 bases). Germline loops: CDR1 SGDLS, CDR2 YYNGEE. The CDR3 consists of 14 residues. Trimming removed 0 bases at V and 10 bases at J, with 11 bases between. CDR3 amino acids: CASSVGDNGSPLHF. CDR3 DNA sequence: TGTGCCAGCAGCGTAGGGGACAACGGGTCACCCCTCCACTTT. The full variable domain, rest sourced from reference TRBV9 and TRBJ1-6, is DSGVTQTPKHLITATGQRVTLRCSPRSGDLSVYWYQQSLDQGLQFLIQYYNGEERAKGNILERFSAQQFPDLHSELNLSSLELGDSALYFCASSVGDNGSPLHFGNGTRLTVT.

This clone was counted once. The chain joins TRBV11-2 to TRBJ1-4; a possible D gene is TRBD1 (6 bases). The germline gives CDR1 SGHAT, CDR2 FQNNGV. V gave up 4 bases and J gave up 5 bases, with 11 bases separating them. This CDR3 comprises 14 residues. The CDR3, as DNA: TGTGCCAGCAGCTACCCCAGGGGAAATGAAAAACTGTTTTTT. Translating gives CASSYPRGNEKLFF.

The rearrangement uses TRBV7-3 and TRBJ1-1; no clear D gene. Trimming took 1 base from V and 1 from J, leaving 10 bases between them. CDR3 size: 15 residues. Germline assignment: CDR1 SGHTA and CDR2 FQGTGA. The CDR3 loop is CASSLRAGENTEAFF. CDR3 coding DNA: TGTGCCAGCAGCTTAAGGGCGGGAGAGAACACTGAAGCTTTCTTT.

The chain recombines TRBV6-6 with TRBJ2-3; 7 positions agree with TRBD1. V gave up 6 bases and J gave up 4 bases; unmatched junction bases: 4. This CDR3 is built from 13 residues. Germline CDR1 MNHNY, CDR2 SVGAGI (reference sequence). CDR3 amino acids: CASRRQGPDTQYF. The CDR3 DNA follows: TGTGCCAGCAGGAGACAGGGACCAGATACGCAGTATTTT.

This sequence joins TRBV6-5 and TRBJ1-6; a weak D match, TRBD1 (6 bases). The V and J ends lost 10 bases and 4 bases respectively, with 14 bases between them. CDR3 size: 14 residues. Looked up from germline, CDR1 is MNHEY and CDR2 is SVGAGI. CDR3 sequence: CATGGGPYNSPLHF. CDR3 DNA: TGTGCCACCGGGGGGGGGCCGTATAATTCACCCCTCCACTTT.

The chain uses TRBV28 and TRBJ1-3, with 9 bases lining up with TRBD1. J lost 3 bases, V lost 6 bases, and 6 bases had no gene match. CDR3 length: 15 amino acids. The germline V gene has CDR1 MDHEN and CDR2 SYDVKM. The CDR3 DNA reads as TGTGCCAGCAGCCTGACAGGGGGTGGTGGAAACACCATATATTTT. This translates into CASSLTGGGGNTIYF.

V and J are TRBV25-1 and TRBJ2-7; 8 bases are a match to TRBD2. With 6 bases clipped from V and 6 bases from J, the junction kept 7 bases outside the gene matches. The CDR3 consists of 13 residues. Germline CDR1 MGHDK, CDR2 SYGVNS. As DNA, the CDR3 is TGTGCCAGCAGAGGGACGGGGGGGTCCGAGCAGTACTTC. Amino acids: CASRGTGGSEQYF.

The CDR3 reads CASSAVHRGGENTIYF. DNA for the CDR3: TGTGCCAGCAGCGCCGTCCACAGGGGAGGAGAAAACACCATATATTTT. V and J are TRBV9 and TRBJ1-3; 7 positions agree with TRBD1. The trim removed 3 bases at V and 6 bases at J, leaving 12 bases unmatched. This CDR3 region has 16 residues. The germline CDR1 and CDR2 sequences are SGDLS and YYNGEE.

In this sample, this clone turned up a few times. V usage is TRBV5-1 and J usage is TRBJ1-2, with D possibly matching TRBD1 (5 bases). CDR1 and CDR2 (germline): SGHRS, YFSETQ. The CDR3 covers 14 residues. The V end lost 0 bases, the J end lost 2 bases, and 8 bases lay between the germline ends. The CDR3 here is CASSLGQSNYGYTF. The CDR3 nucleotides are TGCGCCAGCAGCTTGGGACAGTCGAACTATGGCTACACCTTC.